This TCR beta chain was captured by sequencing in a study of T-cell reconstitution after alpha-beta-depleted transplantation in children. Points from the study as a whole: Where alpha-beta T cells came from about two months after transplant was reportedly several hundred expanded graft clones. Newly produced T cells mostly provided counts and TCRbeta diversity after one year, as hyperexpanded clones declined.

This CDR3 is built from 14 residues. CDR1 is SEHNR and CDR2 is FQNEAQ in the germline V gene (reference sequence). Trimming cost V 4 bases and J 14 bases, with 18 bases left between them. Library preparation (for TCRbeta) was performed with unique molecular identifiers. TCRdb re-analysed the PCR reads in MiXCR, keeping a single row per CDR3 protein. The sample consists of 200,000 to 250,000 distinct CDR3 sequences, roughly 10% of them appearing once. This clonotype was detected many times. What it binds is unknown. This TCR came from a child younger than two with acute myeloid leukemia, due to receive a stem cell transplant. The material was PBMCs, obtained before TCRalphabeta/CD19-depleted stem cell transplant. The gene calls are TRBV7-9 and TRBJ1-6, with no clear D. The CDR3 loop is CASSSPPQAGALHF. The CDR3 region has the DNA TGTGCCAGCAGCTCCCCTCCCCAGGCTGGAGCCCTCCACTTT.